This passage covers 29 T cell receptor beta chains from one sample sequenced in a study of T-cell reconstitution after alpha-beta-depleted transplantation in children. During its preparation, the TCRbeta library received unique molecular identifiers. TCRdb recomputed calls from the PCR reads with MiXCR, one row per CDR3 protein. The sample includes over 550,000 distinct CDR3 sequences, over 9.5% of them seen just once. The specimen was PBMCs from the stem cell graft donor, collected from the stem cell graft. The receptors here all came from a human donor who donated a stem cell graft to a child with acute myeloid leukemia.

The V gene is TRBV6-5, the J gene TRBJ1-2; a possible D gene is TRBD1 (6 bases). Trimming took 2 bases from V and 4 from J, leaving 14 bases between them. Germline V lookup: CDR1 MNHEY, CDR2 SVGAGI. CDR3 length equals 15 residues. CDR3 residues: CASSYRGTRTYGYTF. CDR3 nucleotide sequence: TGTGCCAGCAGTTACCGCGGGACAAGGACCTATGGCTACACCTTC.

The sample holds a few counts of this clonotype. The gene calls are TRBV7-2 and TRBJ2-3, with D perhaps matching TRBD2 (5 bases). The CDR3 covers 14 residues. CDR1 SGHTA and CDR2 FQGNSA come from the germline V gene. V lost 7 bases and J lost 1, with 12 bases in between. The CDR3 coding sequence is TGTGCCAGCAAAAGGGATAGCGGCACAGATACGCAGTATTTT. Amino acids: CASKRDSGTDTQYF.

The rearrangement links TRBV4-3 to TRBJ2-7; TRBD1 aligns across 7 bases. The CDR3 totals 13 residues. In germline, CDR1 is LGHNA, CDR2 YSLEER. Trimming cost V 3 bases and J 6 bases; bases outside gene matches: 5. The CDR3, as DNA: TGCGCCAGCAGCCATACCGACAGGGCCGAGCAGTACTTC. It translates to CASSHTDRAEQYF.

This chain links TRBV7-9 with TRBJ2-1; unclear D gene. The germline V gene has CDR1 SEHNR and CDR2 FQNEAQ (reference sequence). There are 16 residues in the CDR3. Trimming took 5 bases from V and 0 from J, leaving 14 bases between them. CDR3 residues: CASSPKGPSSYNEQFF. CDR3 DNA: TGTGCCAGCAGCCCCAAGGGCCCTAGCTCCTACAATGAGCAGTTCTTC.

The gene calls are TRBV6-1 and TRBJ2-3; 7 bases are a match to TRBD1. The V gene's germline CDR1 is MNHNS and CDR2 SASEGT. After removal of 11 bases from V and 2 bases from J, the junction contained 10 bases not matched to a gene. The CDR3 is made up of 14 amino acids. The CDR3 loop reads CAVRTTGITDTQYF. DNA of the CDR3: TGTGCCGTTCGGACGACAGGGATCACAGATACGCAGTATTTT.

This clonotype was counted many times. The CDR3: CAISGGLAGPSYEQYF. For the CDR3, the DNA is TGTGCCATCAGTGGGGGACTAGCGGGACCTTCCTACGAGCAGTACTTC. The rearrangement links TRBV10-3 to TRBJ2-7, with 13 bases aligning to TRBD2. The CDR3 consists of 16 residues. With 4 bases clipped from V and 1 base from J, the junction kept 4 bases outside the gene matches. CDR1 and CDR2 (germline): ENHRY, SYGVKD.

This clonotype came up many times. The chain is built from TRBV20-1 and TRBJ2-7; unclear D gene. CDR1 and CDR2 (germline): DFQATT, SNEGSKA (reference sequence). Deletions cut 2 bases from V and 4 bases from J, with 12 bases between. The CDR3 consists of 13 residues. CDR3 sequence reads: CSARPGVSYEQYF. CDR3 DNA sequence: TGCAGTGCTAGACCCGGAGTATCTTACGAGCAGTACTTC.

Only a few counts were recorded for this clonotype. This chain uses TRBV12-3 or TRBV12-4 with TRBJ2-3; no definite D call. V was pared by 1 base and J by 2 bases, with 16 bases between. The CDR3 totals 17 residues. The CDR3 region is CASSLGEGKAFTDTQYF. The CDR3 bases are TGTGCCAGCAGTTTAGGGGAAGGGAAAGCATTCACAGATACGCAGTATTTT.

In this sample, this clonotype turned up a few times. The chain joins TRBV6-2 or TRBV6-3 to TRBJ1-5; D is perhaps TRBD1 (6 bases). The CDR3 length is 13 residues. Trimming stripped 5 bases from V and 9 bases from J, with 14 bases between. Germline V gene sequence: CDR1 MNHEY, CDR2 SVGEGT. The chain's CDR3 is CASSEGGILPQHF. The CDR3 nucleotides read TGTGCCAGCAGTGAGGGGGGAATCCTGCCCCAGCATTTT.

This clonotype was observed a handful of times. The chain couples TRBV5-5 to TRBJ2-1; D is perhaps TRBD1 (6 bases). Germline assignment: CDR1 SGHKS and CDR2 YYEKEE (reference sequence). V was shortened by 2 bases and J by 3 bases, with 18 bases between the two germline ends. The CDR3 totals 17 residues. The CDR3 region has the DNA TGTGCCAGCAGCTTTGGGTCCAGGGGCGAAGTCTACAATGAGCAGTTCTTC. Amino acid sequence: CASSFGSRGEVYNEQFF.

This clonotype has at least ten counts. The CDR3: CASSQLAVSSYEQYF. The DNA of the CDR3 is TGCGCCAGCAGCCAATTAGCGGTGAGCTCCTACGAGCAGTACTTC. The J gene is TRBJ2-7, the V gene TRBV4-3, with D tentatively TRBD2 (6 bases). Germline CDR1 LGHNA, CDR2 YSLEER. This CDR3 has 15 residues. Trimming shortened V by 2 bases and J by 0 bases, and 11 bases separated the two germline ends.

The chain is built from TRBV7-3 and TRBJ2-3, with a possible D match to TRBD2 (5 bases). Germline values: CDR1 SGHTA, CDR2 FQGTGA. V was pared by 2 bases and J by 0 bases, with 12 bases between. CDR3 length: 16 residues. CDR3 sequence: CASSLLLGGSTDTQYF. The CDR3 DNA is TGTGCCAGCAGCTTACTACTCGGCGGGAGCACAGATACGCAGTATTTT.

This clonotype was seen at least ten times. This chain connects TRBV24-1 to TRBJ1-4; the D gene is possibly TRBD1 (5 bases). CDR1 is KGHDR, CDR2 SFDVKD, per germline. CDR3 length: 15 amino acids. V lost 3 bases to trimming and J lost 8 bases, with 15 bases between them. CDR3 coding DNA: TGTGCCACCAGTGATCCTTCTGGGGACGGCGAAAAACTGTTTTTT. Amino acid sequence: CATSDPSGDGEKLFF.

Note on this clonotype: This CDR3 is missing its conserved last phenylalanine or tryptophan, likely due to a read error. The gene calls are TRBV12-5 and TRBJ2-1; 9 nucleotides agree with TRBD1. The V and J ends lost 5 bases and 4 bases, in that order; junction bases with no gene match: 3. This CDR3 contains 14 residues. Germline assignment: CDR1 LGHNT and CDR2 FRNRAP. For the CDR3, the DNA is TGTGCTAGTGGTGACGGGACAGGGTACAATGAGCAGTTCTGC. It encodes CASGDGTGYNEQFC.

The chain is built from TRBV20-1 and TRBJ2-4; D tentatively fits TRBD1 or TRBD2 (5 bases each). V shed 0 bases and J shed 6 bases, with 12 bases lying between them. CDR1 is DFQATT, CDR2 SNEGSKA, per germline (reference sequence). The CDR3 is 14 amino acids. The CDR3: CSAREGTGGNIQYF. The CDR3 DNA reads TGCAGTGCTAGAGAAGGGACCGGCGGAAACATTCAGTACTTC.

This clonotype has more than one count but fewer than ten. The chain is built from TRBV15 and TRBJ2-1; no firm D call. V was pared by 5 bases and J by 8 bases, with 13 bases between. Germline CDR1 reads LNHNV; CDR2 reads YYDKDF (reference sequence). The CDR3 runs to 13 residues. The CDR3 loop is CATSPRAADEQFF. CDR3 coding DNA: TGTGCCACCAGCCCACGGGCGGCGGATGAGCAGTTCTTC.

The J gene is TRBJ1-1, the V gene TRBV20-1; D unresolved. The germline gives CDR1 DFQATT, CDR2 SNEGSKA (reference sequence). Trimming pared 0 bases from V and 3 bases from J, leaving 14 bases between. This CDR3 region has 15 residues. In DNA, the CDR3 is TGCAGTGCTAGAGACCCAGCCCCGTGGGACACTGAAGCTTTCTTT. Residues: CSARDPAPWDTEAFF.

The chain has TRBV2 and TRBJ1-6; TRBD1 matches 7 bases. Germline CDR1 is SNHLY and CDR2 is FYNNEI. V shed 7 bases and J 7 bases; nucleotides not matched to a gene: 10. The CDR3 sequence is 15 residues long. The CDR3 nucleotides read TGTGCCAGCACAATACAGGGGTCTGGGAATTCACCCCTCCACTTT. Its translation: CASTIQGSGNSPLHF.

This rearrangement joins TRBV7-3 to TRBJ2-5; D is undetermined. V lost 3 bases and J 4 bases, leaving 15 bases between the germline ends. The CDR3 runs 15 residues. Germline V CDR1 and CDR2: SGHTA, FQGTGA. In nucleotides, the CDR3 is TGTGCCAGCAGCTTTGATTCCGGGTTCGGAGAGACCCAGTACTTC. As protein: CASSFDSGFGETQYF.

The genes are TRBV29-1 and TRBJ2-7; a weak D match, TRBD1 (5 bases). V lost 4 bases and J 2 bases, leaving 18 bases between the germline ends. The CDR3 length is 15 residues. CDR1 is SQVTM, CDR2 ANQGSEA, per germline. CDR3 residues: CSVGVSEVGPYEQYF. CDR3 nucleotide sequence: TGCAGCGTTGGAGTCAGTGAAGTGGGGCCCTACGAGCAGTACTTC.

Only a few counts were recorded for this clonotype. The chain has TRBV20-1 and TRBJ1-2; 10 bases fit TRBD1. Germline V lookup: CDR1 DFQATT, CDR2 SNEGSKA (reference sequence). CDR3 length: 14 amino acids. V lost 6 bases to trimming and J lost 6 bases; unmatched junction nucleotides: 10. CDR3 in DNA: TGCAGTGCGGCTAGACAGGGGGCGAGCAATGGCTACACCTTC. Protein product: CSAARQGASNGYTF.

The sample holds many counts of this clonotype. V usage is TRBV5-1 and J usage is TRBJ2-1, with 7 bases identical to TRBD2. The CDR3 consists of 17 residues. Germline loops: CDR1 SGHRS, CDR2 YFSETQ. V lost 5 bases to trimming and J lost 7 bases; unmatched junction nucleotides: 18. Here the CDR3 reads CASRPAGWPPRLNEQFF. The CDR3 coding sequence is TGCGCCAGCAGGCCAGCGGGGTGGCCTCCACGGTTGAATGAGCAGTTCTTC.

V gene TRBV29-1 combines with J gene TRBJ2-1, with D possibly being TRBD1 (6 bases). Germline V gene sequence: CDR1 SQVTM, CDR2 ANQGSEA. Trimming left V 3 bases short and J 12 bases short, with 6 bases between. The CDR3 spans 9 residues. The CDR3 DNA sequence: TGCAGCGTTGAGACAGGGCAGTTCTTC. Translating gives CSVETGQFF.

This clonotype was detected only a few times. The chain is built from TRBV9 and TRBJ2-1, with D perhaps matching TRBD1 (6 bases). V was pared by 3 bases and J by 9 bases, with 13 bases between. In germline, CDR1 is SGDLS, CDR2 YYNGEE. This CDR3 is built from 13 residues. The DNA of the CDR3 is TGTGCCAGCAGCGGCCCACAGGGAATTGAGCAGTTCTTC. Translation: CASSGPQGIEQFF.

This clonotype appeared many times. The chain recombines TRBV12-3 or TRBV12-4 with TRBJ2-7, with a weak D call TRBD2 (7 bases). CDR3 length: 12 residues. The V gene lost 7 bases and the J gene lost 6 bases, with 13 bases spanning the gap. CDR3 in DNA: TGTGCCAGCACCCGGGGGGCTAGCGAGCAGTACTTC. It codes for CASTRGASEQYF.

This rearrangement joins TRBV3-1 to TRBJ2-2; the D is unclear. V lost 0 bases to trimming and J lost 0 bases, with 5 bases between them. The CDR3 is made up of 15 amino acids. Germline loops: CDR1 LGHDT, CDR2 YNNKEL (reference sequence). The CDR3 region is CASSQEQTNTGELFF. CDR3 coding DNA: TGTGCCAGCAGCCAAGAACAGACGAACACCGGGGAGCTGTTTTTT.

V gene TRBV29-1 combines with J gene TRBJ2-7; D might be TRBD1 (5 bases). Germline V gene data show CDR1 as SQVTM and CDR2 as ANQGSEA. V was pared by 4 bases and J by 3 bases, with 10 bases between. The CDR3 is 12 amino acids. The DNA for the CDR3 is TGCAGCGTTGGGGGTCAGGGCTACGAGCAGTACTTC. Its protein is CSVGGQGYEQYF.

This clonotype came up a few times. V gene TRBV20-1 combines with J gene TRBJ1-1; D may be TRBD1 (5 bases). CDR1 DFQATT and CDR2 SNEGSKA come from the germline V gene (reference sequence). V was shortened by 8 bases and J by 7 bases, with 20 bases between the two germline ends. CDR3 size: 13 residues. The DNA of the CDR3 is TGCAGTACACAACCCGGGGCCCAGGTTGAAGCTTTCTTT. It is translated as CSTQPGAQVEAFF.

The chain is built from TRBV5-6 and TRBJ2-1; 9 bases match TRBD2. V trimming: 0 bases; J trimming: 8 bases; junction bases outside the gene matches: 18. The length of the CDR3 is 19 residues. Per germline, CDR1 SGHDT and CDR2 YYEEEE. The CDR3 bases are TGTGCCAGCAGCTTGGCCGGGCGGGAGGGTCTCGGGGTCTTCGATGAGCAGTTCTTC. This translates into CASSLAGREGLGVFDEQFF.